A single sample is the source of the 3 T cell receptor beta chains below, sequenced in a study of blood T cell repertoires in COVID-19. TCRdb's table, derived via immunoSEQ multiplex PCR, lists solely in-frame clones and lacks some. There are around 100,000 clones in the sample; 80% occur only once, and roughly 31% lies in the top ten. Sequenced: peripheral blood. Receptor source: a man in his 70s with active or convalescent COVID-19.

This clone was detected only a few times. The V gene is TRBV4-1, the J gene TRBJ2-7; TRBD2 matches at 12 bases. The CDR3 spans 15 residues. V was pared by 3 bases and J by 3 bases, with 3 bases of the junction left unmatched. Germline V lookup: CDR1 MGHRA, CDR2 YSYEKL. The CDR3 protein is CASSQGLAGLYEQYF. The CDR3, as DNA: TGCGCCAGCAGCCAGGGACTAGCGGGTCTCTACGAGCAGTACTTC.

V usage is TRBV4-1 and J usage is TRBJ2-4, with D tentatively TRBD1 (6 bases). The CDR3 is made up of 18 amino acids. Germline CDR1 MGHRA, CDR2 YSYEKL. Trimming stripped 1 base from V and 0 bases from J, with 16 bases between. DNA for the CDR3: TGCGCCAGCAGCCAAGTACTCGCAGGGGTGTTAGCCAAAAACATTCAGTACTTC. Protein sequence: CASSQVLAGVLAKNIQYF.

This clone came up once. The chain is built from TRBV27 and TRBJ1-5, with D perhaps matching TRBD1 (5 bases). V shed 6 bases and J shed 3 bases, with 15 bases lying between them. Germline assignment: CDR1 MNHEY and CDR2 SMNVEV (reference sequence). The length of the CDR3 is 15 residues. DNA for the CDR3: TGTGCCAGCAGATCTATTCCAGGGTACAATCAGCCCCAGCATTTT. It translates to CASRSIPGYNQPQHF.